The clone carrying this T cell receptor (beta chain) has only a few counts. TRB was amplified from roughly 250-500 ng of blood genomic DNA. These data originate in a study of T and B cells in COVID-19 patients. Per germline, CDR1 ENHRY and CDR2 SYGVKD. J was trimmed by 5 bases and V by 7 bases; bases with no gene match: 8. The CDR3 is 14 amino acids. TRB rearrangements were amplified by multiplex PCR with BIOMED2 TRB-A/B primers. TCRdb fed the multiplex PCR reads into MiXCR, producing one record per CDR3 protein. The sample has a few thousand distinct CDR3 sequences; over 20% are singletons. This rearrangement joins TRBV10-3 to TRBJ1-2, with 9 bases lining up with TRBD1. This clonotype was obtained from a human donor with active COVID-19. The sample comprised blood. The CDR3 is CAITGQGLGYGYTF. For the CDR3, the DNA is TGTGCCATCACTGGACAGGGGCTTGGGTATGGCTACACCTTC.